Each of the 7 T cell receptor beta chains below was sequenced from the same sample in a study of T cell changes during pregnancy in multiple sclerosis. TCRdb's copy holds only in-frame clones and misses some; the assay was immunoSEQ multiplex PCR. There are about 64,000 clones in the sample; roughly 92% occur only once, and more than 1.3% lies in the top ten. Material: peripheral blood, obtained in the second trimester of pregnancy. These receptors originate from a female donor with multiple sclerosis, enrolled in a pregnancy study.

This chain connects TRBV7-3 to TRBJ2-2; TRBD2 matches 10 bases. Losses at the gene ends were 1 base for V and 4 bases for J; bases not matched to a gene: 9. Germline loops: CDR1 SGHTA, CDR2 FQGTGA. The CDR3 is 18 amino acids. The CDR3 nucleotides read TGTGCCAGCAGCTTAAGACGGCTAGCGGGAGAAGGCACCGGGGAGCTGTTTTTT. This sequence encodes CASSLRRLAGEGTGELFF.

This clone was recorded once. The CDR3 region is CASSETILGDTTTDTQYF. As DNA, the CDR3 is TGTGCCAGCAGTGAAACCATTCTGGGGGACACCACCACAGATACGCAGTATTTT. The V call is TRBV2, the J call TRBJ2-3, with a possible D match to TRBD1 (6 bases). Germline-derived CDR1 and CDR2 are SNHLY and FYNNEI. Trimming took 2 bases from V and 2 from J, leaving 20 bases between them. This CDR3 has 18 amino acids. The variable domain in full, with the rest retrieved from reference TRBV2 and TRBJ2-3, is EPEVTQTPSHQVTQMGQEVILRCVPISNHLYFYWYRQILGQKVEFLVSFYNNEISEKSEIFDDQFSVERPDGSNFTLKIRSTKLEDSAMYFCASSETILGDTTTDTQYFGPGTRLTVL.

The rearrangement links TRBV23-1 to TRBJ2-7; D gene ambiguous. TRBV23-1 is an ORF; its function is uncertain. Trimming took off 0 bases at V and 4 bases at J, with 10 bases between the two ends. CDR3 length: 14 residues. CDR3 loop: CASSQSPWAYEQYF. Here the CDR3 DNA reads TGCGCCAGCAGTCAATCTCCTTGGGCTTACGAGCAGTACTTC.

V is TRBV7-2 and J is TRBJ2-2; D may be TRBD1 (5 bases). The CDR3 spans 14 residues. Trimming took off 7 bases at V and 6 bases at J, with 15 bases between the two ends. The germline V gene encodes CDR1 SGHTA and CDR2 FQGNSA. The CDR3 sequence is CASTSGAFAGELFF. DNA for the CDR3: TGTGCCAGCACCTCTGGGGCTTTCGCCGGGGAGCTGTTTTTT.

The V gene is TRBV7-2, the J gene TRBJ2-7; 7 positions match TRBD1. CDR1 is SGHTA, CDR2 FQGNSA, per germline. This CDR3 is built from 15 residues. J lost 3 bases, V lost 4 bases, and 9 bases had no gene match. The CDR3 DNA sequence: TGTGCCAGCAGCTATTATGCGACAGGGAGCTACGAGCAGTACTTC. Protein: CASSYYATGSYEQYF.

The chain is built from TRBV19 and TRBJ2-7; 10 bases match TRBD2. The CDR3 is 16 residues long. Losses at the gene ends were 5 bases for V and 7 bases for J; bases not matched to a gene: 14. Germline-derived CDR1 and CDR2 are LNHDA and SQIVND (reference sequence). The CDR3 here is CASSRAKTGTSVEQYF. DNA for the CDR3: TGTGCCAGTAGTCGCGCAAAAACCGGGACTAGCGTAGAGCAGTACTTC. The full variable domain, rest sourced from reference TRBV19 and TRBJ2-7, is DGGITQSPKYLFRKEGQNVTLSCEQNLNHDAMYWYRQDPGQGLRLIYYSQIVNDFQKGDIAEGYSVSREKKESFPLTVTSAQKNPTAFYLCASSRAKTGTSVEQYFGPGTRLTVT.

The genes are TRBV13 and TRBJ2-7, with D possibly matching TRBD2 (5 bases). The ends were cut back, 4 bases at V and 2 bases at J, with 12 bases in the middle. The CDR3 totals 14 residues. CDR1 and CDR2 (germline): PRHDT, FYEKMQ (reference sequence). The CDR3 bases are TGTGCCAGCAGCTCCAAGACGGGGACCTACGAGCAGTACTTC. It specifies CASSSKTGTYEQYF.